These 5 T cell receptor beta chains originate from one sample sequenced in a study of beta chain features in type 1 diabetes. Sequenced material consisted of expressed TCRB transcripts (all of the isolated RNA was reverse transcribed). TCRdb's table, derived via immunoSEQ multiplex PCR, lists solely in-frame clones and lacks some. Of about 160,000 clones in the sample, 7.5% to 9.5% were seen once. Specimen: central memory CD4+ T cells from blood. These receptor sequences come from a young woman in good health.

This rearrangement joins TRBV4-3 to TRBJ1-2, with a possible D match to TRBD1 (5 bases). V gave up 0 bases and J gave up 1 base, with 6 bases separating them. CDR3 size: 14 residues. Germline CDR1 and CDR2: LGHNA and YSLEER. The CDR3 loop is CASSQEGLNYGYTF. In nucleotides, the CDR3 is TGCGCCAGCAGCCAAGAGGGACTTAACTATGGCTACACCTTC.

Only a few counts were recorded for this clone. The chain is built from TRBV7-9 and TRBJ2-1, with 8 bases lining up with TRBD2. The CDR3 length is 14 residues. J gave up 13 bases and V 5 bases, and 13 bases lay outside the gene matches. Germline V gives CDR1 SEHNR, CDR2 FQNEAQ (reference sequence). The CDR3 sequence is CASSPEGLVSIQFF. The DNA of the CDR3 is TGTGCCAGCAGCCCCGAGGGACTAGTTAGCATTCAGTTCTTC.

This chain uses TRBV2 with TRBJ1-1, with 8 positions matching TRBD1. The CDR3 is 12 amino acids. The junction had 5 bases not matched to a gene; V was cut back by 6 bases and J by 8 bases. The germline V gene has CDR1 SNHLY and CDR2 FYNNEI. In DNA, the CDR3 is TGTGCCAGCAGGGAACAGGGGGGCGAAGCTTTCTTT. Protein: CASREQGGEAFF.

The chain uses TRBV6-5 and TRBJ2-7; 7 nucleotides agree with TRBD1. J was trimmed by 2 bases and V by 0 bases; bases with no gene match: 7. This CDR3 region has 16 residues. CDR1 is MNHEY and CDR2 is SVGAGI in the germline V gene. The CDR3 loop is CASSYSTGAITYEQYF. The CDR3 region has the DNA TGTGCCAGCAGTTACTCAACAGGGGCAATTACCTACGAGCAGTACTTC.

This clone showed up just a few times. The V gene is TRBV5-4, the J gene TRBJ2-2; D is unclear. This CDR3 is 13 amino acids long. Trimming stripped 2 bases from V and 6 bases from J, with 8 bases between. The germline CDR1 and CDR2 sequences are SGHNT and YYREEE (reference sequence). CDR3 DNA: TGTGCCAGCAGCTTTAACACACCCGGGGAGCTGTTTTTT. Protein product: CASSFNTPGELFF.